Sequencing of this TCR beta chain was carried out in a study of beta chain features in type 1 diabetes. Every single donor gave one heparinised blood draw, and these averaged around 120 mL. It was via CD45RO/CCR7/CD25/CD127/CD95/CD27 that CD4+ naive, central memory, regulatory and stem cell-like memory cells were sorted. Study results and caveats: PCR might show a preference for shorter templates, equally across patients and controls.

Comment on this clone: Its antigen is still unknown.

Sequencing targeted expressed TCRB transcripts, as all isolated RNA had been reverse transcribed. Sequencing was performed with immunoSEQ multiplex PCR; in TCRdb, only in-frame clones are kept and a portion is missing. The sample has 90,000 to 110,000 clones, under 40% seen once. The sample was stem cell memory CD4+ T cells from blood. The source of this sequence is a woman under 30 in good health.

The CDR3 here is CASSVGSSGTYEQYF. The DNA for the CDR3 is TGTGCCAGCAGCGTAGGAAGTAGCGGTACCTACGAGCAGTACTTC. The V and J genes are TRBV9 and TRBJ2-7; D possibly corresponds to TRBD2 (6 bases). The CDR3 runs to 15 residues. V dropped 0 bases and J dropped 2 bases, with 12 bases sitting between them. From germline, CDR1 is SGDLS and CDR2 YYNGEE.